This TCR beta chain was captured by sequencing in a study of cytomegalovirus exposure and HLA in healthy donors. Findings and limits, study-wide: The study listed some 160 cytomegalovirus-associated TCR beta chains. TCR beta chains associated with HLA were, in a later analysis, more clonally expanded than equally common others. Further analysis was carried out later, and it showed several of the most significant clusters appearing linked to common viral pathogens.

Donors in the study were healthy people who gave bone marrow. In germline, CDR1 is SGHNT, CDR2 YYREEE (reference sequence). The CDR3 is 17 residues long. Trimming took off 0 bases at V and 0 bases at J, with 10 bases between the two ends. With respect to this clone: Its cognate antigen is unknown.

PCR primers comprised 60 Vbeta and 13 Jbeta primers. The repertoire was sequenced with immunoSEQ multiplex PCR; TCRdb's copy has only in-frame clones and lacks some. The sample consists of 130,000 to 150,000 clones, 65% to 80% of them appearing once. The TCR was taken from a woman aged 50 to 65 in good health and CMV-seropositive. Material for sequencing was PBMCs. This rearrangement joins TRBV5-4 to TRBJ2-6; tentatively, D is TRBD2 (6 bases). The CDR3 sequence: CASSLGGGNSGANVLTF. For the CDR3, the DNA is TGTGCCAGCAGCTTGGGCGGCGGGAACTCTGGGGCCAACGTCCTGACTTTC. Full variable domain (outside the CDR3, taken from reference TRBV5-4 and TRBJ2-6): ETGVTQSPTHLIKTRGQQVTLRCSSQSGHNTVSWYQQALGQGPQFIFQYYREEENGRGNFPPRFSGLQFPNYSSELNVNALELDDSALYLCASSLGGGNSGANVLTFGAGSRLTVL.